The 21 T cell receptor beta chains below come from one sample, sequenced in a study of shared clonotypes between healthy human individuals. TCRdb keeps only in-frame clones here, not all; method: immunoSEQ multiplex PCR. The profile covers 2 million to 3 million clones, with over 85% appearing a single time and 0.36% taken by the ten largest. Material for sequencing was naive CD4+ T cells from PBMCs. Indicated subset: CD45RA+ positively selected. The source is a man between 18 and 35 years old in good health. Some clones in this sample may be carry-over from other donors' samples.

On this clone itself: Different DNA sequences within this sample yield the same CDR3. The chain uses TRBV18 and TRBJ2-3, with D perhaps TRBD2 (5 bases). CDR3 size: 13 residues. Trimming removed 2 bases at V and 3 bases at J, with 6 bases between. Germline CDR1 reads KGHSH; CDR2 reads LQKENI. The CDR3: CASSPRGTDTQYF. The CDR3 DNA sequence: TGTGCCAGCTCACCAAGAGGGACAGATACGCAGTATTTT.

The chain links TRBV20-1 to TRBJ2-2; D is uncertain. Germline V gives CDR1 DFQATT, CDR2 SNEGSKA (reference sequence). Trimming took off 3 bases at V and 6 bases at J, with 5 bases between the two ends. The CDR3 contains 11 residues. CDR3 sequence (DNA): TGCAGTGCTAGGACCTCCGGGGAGCTGTTTTTT. Translating it yields CSARTSGELFF.

The rearrangement joins TRBV15 to TRBJ2-1; possible D gene TRBD1, 6 bases. The CDR3 has 13 residues. Trimming left V 3 bases short and J 12 bases short, with 15 bases between. Germline lookup yields CDR1 LNHNV and CDR2 YYDKDF (reference sequence). CDR3 DNA sequence: TGTGCCACCAGCAGTCAACAGGGTCTTCTGCAGTTCTTC. It encodes CATSSQQGLLQFF.

V and J are TRBV30 and TRBJ2-5, with TRBD2 matching 10 bases. The tail of the sequence fits TRBJ2-7 better, so the J call may be wrong. CDR1 is GTSNPN, CDR2 SVGIG, per germline (reference sequence). The length of the CDR3 is 13 residues. In nucleotides, the CDR3 is TGTGCCTGGGCGACTAGCGGGCCCTACGAGCAGTACTTC. It is translated as CAWATSGPYEQYF.

The rearrangement joins TRBV5-1 to TRBJ2-2; 7 nucleotides match TRBD1. The ends lost 4 bases at V and 6 bases at J; junction bases unmatched: 6. This CDR3 has 14 residues. From germline, CDR1 is SGHRS and CDR2 YFSETQ. The CDR3 sequence: CASSRGPGSGELFF. For the CDR3, the DNA is TGCGCCAGCAGCAGGGGGCCCGGTTCCGGGGAGCTGTTTTTT.

The chain couples TRBV5-1 to TRBJ1-6; D is unresolved. Per germline, CDR1 SGHRS and CDR2 YFSETQ. The CDR3 totals 13 residues. The ends were cut back, 0 bases at V and 9 bases at J, with 7 bases in the middle. Here the CDR3 reads CASSLGASSPLHF. The DNA for the CDR3 is TGCGCCAGCAGCTTGGGGGCAAGTTCACCCCTCCACTTT.

The rearrangement links TRBV28 to TRBJ2-3; D is ambiguous. The germline CDR1 and CDR2 sequences are MDHEN and SYDVKM. V gave up 5 bases and J gave up 4 bases, with 13 bases separating them. The CDR3 consists of 14 residues. CDR3 protein: CASSPLRASDTQYF. CDR3 bases: TGTGCCAGCAGTCCGTTACGGGCCTCAGATACGCAGTATTTT.

This chain joins TRBV5-1 and TRBJ2-5, with D perhaps matching TRBD1 (6 bases). V was trimmed by 1 base and J by 7 bases, leaving 11 bases between them. There are 13 residues in the CDR3. The germline V gene encodes CDR1 SGHRS and CDR2 YFSETQ. Written as DNA, the CDR3 is TGCGCCAGCAGCTTGCCGACAGGAGGGACCCAGTACTTC. This sequence encodes CASSLPTGGTQYF.

V gene TRBV18 combines with J gene TRBJ2-3; 7 bases line up with TRBD1. J lost 4 bases, V lost 4 bases, and 2 bases had no gene match. From germline, CDR1 is KGHSH and CDR2 LQKENI. The CDR3 spans 13 residues. CDR3 nucleotides: TGTGCCAGCTCACTAGGGGGCCCAGATACGCAGTATTTT. Encoded protein: CASSLGGPDTQYF.

With respect to this clone: In the same sample, other DNA sequences code for this CDR3. The chain employs TRBV7-3 and TRBJ2-5, with 9 bases matching TRBD1. Trimming took 5 bases from V and 5 from J; bases not matched to a gene: 6. The CDR3 is 14 residues long. Germline CDR1 is SGHTA and CDR2 is FQGTGA. This CDR3 is CASSPGQGRETQYF. The CDR3, as DNA: TGTGCCAGCAGCCCCGGACAGGGGAGGGAGACCCAGTACTTC.

J is TRBJ2-1 and V is TRBV9; TRBD2 aligns across 8 bases. After removal of 0 bases from V and 4 bases from J, the junction contained 12 bases not matched to a gene. The germline V gene has CDR1 SGDLS and CDR2 YYNGEE. The CDR3 is 18 residues long. The CDR3 DNA follows: TGTGCCAGCAGCGTAGGAGGAATAGCGGGACAATTTTACAATGAGCAGTTCTTC. Translating it yields CASSVGGIAGQFYNEQFF.

The V gene is TRBV29-1, the J gene TRBJ2-5; D is perhaps TRBD2 (5 bases). Germline CDR1 SQVTM, CDR2 ANQGSEA. This CDR3 is 13 amino acids long. Between the trimmed V and J ends, which lost 5 bases and 4 bases, there was a span of 14 bases. The CDR3 region has the DNA TGCAGCGTTAGCCGGCTCCGGGGAGAGACCCAGTACTTC. It translates to CSVSRLRGETQYF. Variable domain in full (rest from reference TRBV29-1 and TRBJ2-5): SAVISQKPSRDICQRGTSLTIQCQVDSQVTMMFWYRQQPGQSLTLIATANQGSEATYESGFVIDKFPISRPNLTFSTLTVSNMSPEDSSIYLCSVSRLRGETQYFGPGTRLLVL.

The chain joins TRBV15 to TRBJ2-1; TRBD1 matches 7 bases. This CDR3 contains 15 residues. The V and J ends lost 9 bases and 3 bases, in that order; junction bases with no gene match: 11. Germline V gives CDR1 LNHNV, CDR2 YYDKDF (reference sequence). The CDR3 DNA reads as TGTGCCACTAAAATAGGGGGACAGAACTACAATGAGCAGTTCTTC. It encodes CATKIGGQNYNEQFF.

The chain recombines TRBV29-1 with TRBJ1-2, with no clear D. The CDR3 has 12 residues. V was shortened by 0 bases and J by 6 bases, with 8 bases between the two germline ends. Germline V gives CDR1 SQVTM, CDR2 ANQGSEA. The CDR3 DNA is TGCAGCGTTGAAGATAGGTCGGATGGCTACACCTTC. Its protein product is CSVEDRSDGYTF.

The rearrangement links TRBV7-2 to TRBJ1-1; weak D call: TRBD1 (6 bases). From germline, CDR1 is SGHTA and CDR2 FQGNSA. V lost 5 bases and J 0 bases, leaving 13 bases between the germline ends. The CDR3 extends over 15 amino acids. Here the CDR3 reads CASSENRVVNTEAFF. CDR3 DNA: TGTGCCAGCAGCGAGAACAGGGTAGTGAACACTGAAGCTTTCTTT.

This chain connects TRBV7-2 to TRBJ1-4; possibly TRBD1 for D (5 bases). V lost 5 bases and J lost 7, with 14 bases in between. Germline CDR1 SGHTA, CDR2 FQGNSA. There are 14 residues in the CDR3. The CDR3 reads CASSPGPGIEKLFF. Here the CDR3 DNA reads TGTGCCAGCAGCCCCGGCCCAGGGATTGAAAAACTGTTTTTT.

This sequence joins TRBV19 and TRBJ2-7; 9 bases align to TRBD1. Germline V CDR1 and CDR2: LNHDA, SQIVND (reference sequence). The CDR3 totals 16 residues. V dropped 5 bases and J dropped 3; count of bases not matched to a gene: 11. The CDR3 nucleotides are TGTGCCAGTAGTGCAAAATTCGGGACAGGGTTCTACGAGCAGTACTTC. As protein: CASSAKFGTGFYEQYF. The complete variable domain, with remaining parts taken from reference TRBV19 and TRBJ2-7, reads DGGITQSPKYLFRKEGQNVTLSCEQNLNHDAMYWYRQDPGQGLRLIYYSQIVNDFQKGDIAEGYSVSREKKESFPLTVTSAQKNPTAFYLCASSAKFGTGFYEQYFGPGTRLTVT.

The CDR3 region is CASRDILGTEAFF. CDR3 DNA: TGCGCCAGCCGGGACATCTTGGGGACTGAAGCTTTCTTT. V and J are TRBV10-1 and TRBJ1-1; a weak D match, TRBD1 (6 bases). With 8 bases removed from V and 5 bases from J, the gap between germline ends came to 15 bases. The V gene's germline CDR1 is WNHNN and CDR2 SYGVQD (reference sequence). The CDR3 consists of 13 residues.

The rearrangement links TRBV14 to TRBJ2-2, with D possibly being TRBD1 (5 bases). V lost 1 base, J lost 0 bases, and 6 bases lay in between. Germline CDR1 and CDR2: SGHDN and FVKESK. The CDR3 contains 15 residues. CDR3 bases: TGTGCCAGCAGCCAAGGGGGCACGAACACCGGGGAGCTGTTTTTT. It codes for CASSQGGTNTGELFF.

The table lists this clone with a count of one. This chain links TRBV6-5 with TRBJ2-1; 7 bases line up with TRBD2. This CDR3 has 15 residues. After removal of 2 bases from V and 2 bases from J, the junction contained 3 bases not matched to a gene. CDR1 and CDR2 (germline): MNHEY, SVGAGI. CDR3: CASSYVGGTYNEQFF. In DNA form, the CDR3 reads TGTGCCAGCAGTTACGTGGGAGGGACCTACAATGAGCAGTTCTTC.

In DNA, the CDR3 is TGTGCCAGCTCACTCGACATAGCAGTGAAGCCCCAGCATTTT. This codes for CASSLDIAVKPQHF. The rearrangement links TRBV18 to TRBJ1-5; no definite D call. CDR3 length equals 14 residues. V gave up 4 bases and J gave up 8 bases, with 15 bases separating them. Looked up from germline, CDR1 is KGHSH and CDR2 is LQKENI.